This entry is about one TCR beta chain. Its target is unknown. Profiling relied on immunoSEQ multiplex PCR, and the TCRdb table lists in-frame clones only, not all of them. The sample carries 12,000 or so clones, approximately 75% recorded once. This sample was included in a study of OX40 agonist ivuxolimab in advanced cancers. Whole-study context: Eligibility rules accepted prior anti-PD-1, anti-PD-L1 or anti-CTLA-4 therapy, and 30% to 40% had some.

Study-level findings and limits: In the 0.1 to 3.0 mg/kg range, CD4+ and CD8+ blood T cells had expanded clonally by week 6.

The receptor was derived from an adult with an advanced solid tumor such as melanoma, head and neck, liver or kidney cancer. The specimen was CD4+ or CD8+ T cells sorted from blood, collected in a trial of the OX40 agonist ivuxolimab.

The CDR3 bases are TGTGCCAGCAGCTTGGGCAAGGGCGGAGGCCCCTACGAGCAGTACTTC. Protein: CASSLGKGGGPYEQYF. This chain joins TRBV11-3 and TRBJ2-7; tentatively, D is TRBD2 (5 bases). The CDR3 totals 16 residues. V lost 3 bases to trimming and J lost 2 bases, with 17 bases between them. Germline V lookup: CDR1 SGHNT, CDR2 YENEEA.